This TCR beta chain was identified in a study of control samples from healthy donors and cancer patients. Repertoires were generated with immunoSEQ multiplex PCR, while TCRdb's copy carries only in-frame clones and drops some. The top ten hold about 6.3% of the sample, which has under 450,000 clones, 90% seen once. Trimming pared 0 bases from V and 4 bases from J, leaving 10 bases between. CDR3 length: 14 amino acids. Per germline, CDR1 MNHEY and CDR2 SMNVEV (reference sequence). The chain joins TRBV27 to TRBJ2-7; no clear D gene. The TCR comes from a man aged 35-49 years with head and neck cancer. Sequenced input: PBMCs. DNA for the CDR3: TGTGCCAGCAGTTTATCCCCCATTGGTTACGAGCAGTACTTC. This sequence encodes CASSLSPIGYEQYF.